This T cell receptor (beta chain) was identified during a study of cytomegalovirus exposure and HLA in healthy donors. Regarding the study as a whole: As a later analysis showed, several of the most significant clusters appeared to be linked to common viral pathogens. TCR beta V- and J-gene trimming, according to a later analysis, was linked to a missense DCLRE1C variant. Data from an earlier analysis indicated that most TCR beta V segments were productive either about 87% or about 30% of the time.

Regarding this clone: Its antigen is not known.

Trimming stripped 3 bases from V and 5 bases from J, with 9 bases between. Germline CDR1 is SGHAT and CDR2 is FQNNGV. The length of the CDR3 is 13 residues. PCR used 60 Vbeta primers and 13 Jbeta primers. Method: immunoSEQ multiplex PCR; TCRdb's copy keeps in-frame clones and lacks some. The sample contains about 150,000 clones, 82% of which appear only once. The rearrangement joins TRBV11-2 to TRBJ2-3; no definite D call. The source of this sequence is a woman in her forties or fifties in good health and CMV-seropositive. Material for sequencing was PBMCs. The CDR3 DNA reads as TGTGCCAGCAGCTTCGTTACTCAAGATACGCAGTATTTT. Translation gives CASSFVTQDTQYF.